This T cell receptor beta chain originates from a study of cytomegalovirus exposure and HLA in healthy donors. Study summary: An analysis done earlier identified 90 million to 120 million unique TCR beta sequences from approximately 180 million T cells.

PCR primers comprised 60 Vbeta and 13 Jbeta primers. The method was immunoSEQ multiplex PCR; TCRdb's version includes in-frame clones alone and lacks a portion of them. The data hold about 230,000 clones, with over 65% observed a single time. This sequence was found in a human donor in good health. Sequencing input: PBMCs.

The CDR3 DNA reads TGTGCCAGCAGCTATTACAGGGACGTTGAAACTGAAGCTTTCTTT. Its protein product is CASSYYRDVETEAFF. J is TRBJ1-1 and V is TRBV11-2; the D gene is possibly TRBD1 (6 bases). Trimming left V 4 bases short and J 5 bases short, with 17 bases between. The CDR3 sequence is 15 residues long. Germline CDR1 SGHAT, CDR2 FQNNGV.